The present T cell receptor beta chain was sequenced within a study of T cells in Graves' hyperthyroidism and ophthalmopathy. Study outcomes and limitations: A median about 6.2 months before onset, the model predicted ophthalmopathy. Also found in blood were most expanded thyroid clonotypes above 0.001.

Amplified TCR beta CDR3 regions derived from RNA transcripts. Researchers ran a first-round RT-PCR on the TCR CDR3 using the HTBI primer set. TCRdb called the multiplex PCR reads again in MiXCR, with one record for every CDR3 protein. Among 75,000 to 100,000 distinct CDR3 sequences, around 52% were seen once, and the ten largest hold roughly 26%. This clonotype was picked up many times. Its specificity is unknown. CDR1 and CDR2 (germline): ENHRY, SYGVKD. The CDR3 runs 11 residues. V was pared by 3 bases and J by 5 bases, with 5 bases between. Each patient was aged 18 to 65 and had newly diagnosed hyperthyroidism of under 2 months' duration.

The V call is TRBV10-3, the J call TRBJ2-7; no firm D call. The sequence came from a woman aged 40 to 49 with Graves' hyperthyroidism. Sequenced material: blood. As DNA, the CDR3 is TGTGCCATCAGTGAAGGGAACGAGCAGTACTTC. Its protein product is CAISEGNEQYF.